This T cell receptor (beta chain) stems from a study of blood T cell repertoires in COVID-19. Study-wide context: COVID-19 samples from acute and convalescent phases originated in the United States, Italy and Spain. In each case, the material was cDNA or gDNA derived from T cells, B-cell-depleted T cells, or PBMCs.

In the authors' methods: How many nucleated cells were present was estimated from reference gene primer amplification. Produced via immunoSEQ multiplex PCR; TCRdb's table is partial and in-frame only. D and trimming were read from the DNA, whereas the V and J calls and clone size are those reported in that table. In the table there are 220,000 or so clones, roughly 85% of which are singletons. Trimming cost V 4 bases and J 7 bases, with 16 bases left between them. This CDR3 is built from 14 residues. Per germline, CDR1 MGHRA and CDR2 YSYEKL. The receptor was derived from an elderly woman with acute or convalescent COVID-19. The material sequenced was peripheral blood. This chain links TRBV4-1 with TRBJ1-2; D uncertain. CDR3 protein: CASSPWGVEGGYTF. In DNA, the CDR3 is TGCGCCAGCAGCCCATGGGGAGTTGAGGGTGGCTACACCTTC.